This TCR beta chain was identified during a study of graft-versus-host responses after intestinal transplantation. Germline values: CDR1 SNHLY, CDR2 FYNNEI. Between the trimmed V and J ends, which lost 4 bases and 7 bases, there was a span of 15 bases. The CDR3 has 14 residues. Measured with immunoSEQ multiplex PCR; TCRdb has only the in-frame clones, and not every one. Of under 25,000 clones listed, 86% are singletons. The chain combines TRBV2 with TRBJ2-3, with a weak D call TRBD2 (6 bases). This specimen was bone marrow, taken roughly 19 weeks after transplant. The clonotype was recovered from a human patient who received an intestinal transplant, so some T cells may come from the graft donor. The CDR3 protein is CASSVAAGIHTQYF. The CDR3 DNA reads TGTGCCAGCAGTGTGGCCGCGGGAATCCATACGCAGTATTTT.